This entry features one T cell receptor (beta chain) sequence. This clonotype was recorded many times. It lacks a known antigen. No base qualities exist here, and no much larger clone lies one base off it. This record comes from a study of CD8 T cells in ankylosing spondylitis listed by TCRdb under 2017. For the study in its entirety: To find TCR variants linked to disease, the study profiled T cell receptor beta repertoires in ankylosing spondylitis patients and healthy donors. Peripheral blood samples were taken, and synovial fluid was additionally collected from ankylosing spondylitis patients. The full study cohort was made up of 25 ankylosing spondylitis patients and some 100 healthy donors.

Overall results and qualifications from the work: The disease-linked clones had a CD8+ phenotype and were found at relatively low frequencies in peripheral blood. The disease-linked clones were reported as significantly enriched in matched synovial fluid samples from ankylosing spondylitis patients. Blood from ankylosing spondylitis patients appeared to be characterized by a TCR beta motif made up of fewer than ten highly homologous amino acid variants. Some motif variants had previously been reported in the synovial fluid and blood of reactive arthritis patients, which suggests shared mechanisms of disease initiation.

CDR1 is given as MNHEY and CDR2 as SVGAGI, both from the germline V gene. The junction carries 11 bases between V and J, which are trimmed by 0 bases and 8 bases respectively. Inclusive of the bounding cysteine and phenylalanine, the CDR3 is 14 residues long. Kept here is only the CDR3 DNA, which spans 42 bases and is read in frame from base 1. Sequencing was performed on an Illumina HiSeq 2500. Quantitative 5'-RACE with molecular barcodes was the method used to prepare the TCR beta libraries. The authors processed their data as follows. Disease-linked TCR variants were identified with a new computational method built on a probabilistic model of VDJ rearrangement. TCRdb reworked the public reads: Q25 trimming with fastp, MiXCR clone assembly, productive beta chains retained. Identical CDR3 proteins give one entry, which carries the most common genes and DNA. The authors' filters were not applied to this entry. In this sample the table shows 300,000 to 350,000 distinct CDR3 sequences, less than 25% of which occur a single time. The ten largest clonotypes hold roughly 3.6% of the sample.

This chain is built from TRBV6-5 and TRBJ2-1; there is no confident call for the D gene. The sequenced sample was blood, either unsorted or a sorted T cell fraction (not recorded which). The receptor comes from a female donor with ankylosing spondylitis or in good health (not recorded which). The DNA sequence reads TGTGCCAGCAGTTACTCGCTCCCTACGGATGAGCAGTTCTTC. The encoded protein is CASSYSLPTDEQFF.